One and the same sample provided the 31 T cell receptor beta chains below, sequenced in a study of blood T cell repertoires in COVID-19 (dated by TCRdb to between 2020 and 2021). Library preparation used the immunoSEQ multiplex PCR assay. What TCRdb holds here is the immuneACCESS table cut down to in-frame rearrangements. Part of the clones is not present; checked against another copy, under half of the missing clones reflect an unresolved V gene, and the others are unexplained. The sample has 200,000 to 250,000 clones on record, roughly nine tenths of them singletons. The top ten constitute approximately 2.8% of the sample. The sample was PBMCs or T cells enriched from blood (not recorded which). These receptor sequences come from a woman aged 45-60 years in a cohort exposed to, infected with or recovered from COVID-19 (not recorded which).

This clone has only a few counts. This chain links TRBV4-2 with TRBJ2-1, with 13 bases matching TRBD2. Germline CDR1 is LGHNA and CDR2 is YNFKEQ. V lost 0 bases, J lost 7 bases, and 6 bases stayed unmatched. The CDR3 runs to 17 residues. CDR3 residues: CASSQDLGLAGVNEQFF. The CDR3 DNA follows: TGTGCCAGCAGCCAAGATCTAGGACTAGCGGGGGTTAATGAGCAGTTCTTC.

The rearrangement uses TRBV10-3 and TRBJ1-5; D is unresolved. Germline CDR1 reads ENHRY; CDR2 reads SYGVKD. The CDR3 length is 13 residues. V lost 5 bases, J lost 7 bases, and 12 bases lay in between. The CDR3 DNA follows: TGTGCCATCAGTAGGGAGCCTGAGCAGCCCCAGCATTTT. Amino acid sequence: CAISREPEQPQHF.

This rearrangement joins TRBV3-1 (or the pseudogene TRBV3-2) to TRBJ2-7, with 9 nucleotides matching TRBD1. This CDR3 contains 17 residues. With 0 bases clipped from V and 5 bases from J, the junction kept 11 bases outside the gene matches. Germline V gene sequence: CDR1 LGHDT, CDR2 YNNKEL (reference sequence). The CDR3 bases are TGTGCCAGCAGCCAAGATCCGCATCCGGGACAGGGTCACGAGCAGTACTTC. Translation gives CASSQDPHPGQGHEQYF.

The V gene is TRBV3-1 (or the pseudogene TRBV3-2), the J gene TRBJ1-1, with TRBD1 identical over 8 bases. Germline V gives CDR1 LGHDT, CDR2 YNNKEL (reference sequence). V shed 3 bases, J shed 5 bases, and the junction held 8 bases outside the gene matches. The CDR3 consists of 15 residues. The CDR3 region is CASSHSDRVYTEAFF. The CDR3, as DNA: TGTGCCAGCAGCCACTCGGACAGGGTTTATACTGAAGCTTTCTTT.

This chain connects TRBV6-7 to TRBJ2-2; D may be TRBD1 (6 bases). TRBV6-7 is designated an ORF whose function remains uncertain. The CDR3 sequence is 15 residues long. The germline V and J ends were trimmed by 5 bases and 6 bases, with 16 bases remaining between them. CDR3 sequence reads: CASSDCTGSPGELFF. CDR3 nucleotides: TGTGCCAGCAGTGATTGCACAGGGTCCCCCGGGGAGCTGTTTTTT.

The CDR3 protein is CASSYSSGGMNQAQYF. CDR3 bases: TGTGCCAGCAGTTACTCGTCAGGGGGAATGAATCAGGCGCAGTACTTC. V is TRBV6-5 and J is TRBJ2-7, with 7 bases fitting TRBD1. V dropped 0 bases and J dropped 9; count of bases not matched to a gene: 14. CDR3 length equals 16 residues. Per the germline V gene, CDR1 is MNHEY and CDR2 is SVGAGI.

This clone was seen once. The CDR3 sequence: CASSTQGATRVAGEMQYF. Written as DNA, the CDR3 is TGTGCCAGCAGCACCCAGGGGGCTACTAGAGTAGCGGGGGAAATGCAGTATTTT. The rearrangement links TRBV7-2 to TRBJ2-3; a possible D gene is TRBD2 (9 bases). V was trimmed by 5 bases and J by 11 bases, leaving 32 bases between them. CDR1 is SGHTA and CDR2 is FQGNSA in the germline V gene. CDR3 length: 18 amino acids.

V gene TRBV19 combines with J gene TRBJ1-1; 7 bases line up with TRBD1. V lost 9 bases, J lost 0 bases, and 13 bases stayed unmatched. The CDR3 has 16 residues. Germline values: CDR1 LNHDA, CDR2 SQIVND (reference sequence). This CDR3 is CASKDRARRMNTEAFF. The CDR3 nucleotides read TGTGCCAGCAAAGACAGGGCGAGGAGAATGAACACTGAAGCTTTCTTT.

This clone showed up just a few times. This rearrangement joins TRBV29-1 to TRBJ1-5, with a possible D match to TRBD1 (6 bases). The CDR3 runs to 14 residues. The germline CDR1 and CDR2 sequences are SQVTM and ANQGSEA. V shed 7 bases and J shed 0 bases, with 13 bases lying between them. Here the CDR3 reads CSALTGISNQPQHF. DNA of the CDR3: TGCAGCGCACTCACAGGGATTAGCAATCAGCCCCAGCATTTT. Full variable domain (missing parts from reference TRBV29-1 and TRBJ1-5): SAVISQKPSRDICQRGTSLTIQCQVDSQVTMMFWYRQQPGQSLTLIATANQGSEATYESGFVIDKFPISRPNLTFSTLTVSNMSPEDSSIYLCSALTGISNQPQHFGDGTRLSIL.

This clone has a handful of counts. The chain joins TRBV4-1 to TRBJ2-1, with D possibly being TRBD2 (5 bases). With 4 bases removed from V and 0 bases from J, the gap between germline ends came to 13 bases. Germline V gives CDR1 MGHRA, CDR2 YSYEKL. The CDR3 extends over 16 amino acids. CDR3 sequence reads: CASSRGLASSYNEQFF. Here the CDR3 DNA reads TGCGCCAGCAGCCGTGGACTGGCAAGCTCCTACAATGAGCAGTTCTTC.

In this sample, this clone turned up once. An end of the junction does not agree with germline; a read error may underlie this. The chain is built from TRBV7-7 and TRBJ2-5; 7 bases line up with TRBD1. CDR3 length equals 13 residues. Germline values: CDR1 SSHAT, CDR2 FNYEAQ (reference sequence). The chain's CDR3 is CASSLQGYETQYF. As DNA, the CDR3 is TGTGCTAGCAGCTTACAGGGGTATGAGACCCAGTACTTC.

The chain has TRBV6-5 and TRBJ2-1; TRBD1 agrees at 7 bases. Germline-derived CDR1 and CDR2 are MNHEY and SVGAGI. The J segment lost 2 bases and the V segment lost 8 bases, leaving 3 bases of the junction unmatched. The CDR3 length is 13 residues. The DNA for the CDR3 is TGTGCCAGCGTGAGGGGGCCCTACAATGAGCAGTTCTTC. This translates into CASVRGPYNEQFF.

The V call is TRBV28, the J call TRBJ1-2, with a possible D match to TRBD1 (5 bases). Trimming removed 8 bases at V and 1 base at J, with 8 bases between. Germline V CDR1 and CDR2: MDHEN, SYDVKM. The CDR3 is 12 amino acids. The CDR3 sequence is CASQGLNYGYTF. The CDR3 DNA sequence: TGTGCCAGCCAGGGACTTAACTATGGCTACACCTTC.

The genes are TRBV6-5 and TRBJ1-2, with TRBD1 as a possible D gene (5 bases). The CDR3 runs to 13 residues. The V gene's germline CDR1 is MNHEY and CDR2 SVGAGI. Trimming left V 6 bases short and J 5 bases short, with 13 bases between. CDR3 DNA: TGTGCCAGCAGCTACGCAGACAGATATGGCTACACCTTC. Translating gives CASSYADRYGYTF.

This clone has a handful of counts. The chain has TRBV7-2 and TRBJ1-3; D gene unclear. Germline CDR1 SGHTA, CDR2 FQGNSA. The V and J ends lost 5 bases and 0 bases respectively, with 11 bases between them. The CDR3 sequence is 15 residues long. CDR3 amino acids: CASSATGFSGNTIYF. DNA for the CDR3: TGTGCCAGCAGCGCTACGGGGTTCTCTGGAAACACCATATATTTT.

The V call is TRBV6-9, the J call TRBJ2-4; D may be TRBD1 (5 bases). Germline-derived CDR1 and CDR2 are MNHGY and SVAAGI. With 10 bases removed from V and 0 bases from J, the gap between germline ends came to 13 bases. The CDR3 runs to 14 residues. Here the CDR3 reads CAKGVAEAKNIQYF. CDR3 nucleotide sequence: TGTGCCAAAGGGGTAGCAGAAGCCAAAAACATTCAGTACTTC.

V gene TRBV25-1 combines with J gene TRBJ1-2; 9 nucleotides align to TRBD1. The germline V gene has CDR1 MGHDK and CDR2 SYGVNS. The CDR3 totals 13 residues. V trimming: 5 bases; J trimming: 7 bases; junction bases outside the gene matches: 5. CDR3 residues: CASSPQGARGYTF. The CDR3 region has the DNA TGTGCCAGCAGTCCACAGGGGGCGCGTGGCTACACCTTC.

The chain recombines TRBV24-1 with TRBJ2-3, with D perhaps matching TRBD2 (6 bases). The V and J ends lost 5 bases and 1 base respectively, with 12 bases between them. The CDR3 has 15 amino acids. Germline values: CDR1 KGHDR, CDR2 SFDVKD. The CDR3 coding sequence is TGTGCCACCAGTGTGGGGGGAGTAGGCACAGATACGCAGTATTTT. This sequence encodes CATSVGGVGTDTQYF.

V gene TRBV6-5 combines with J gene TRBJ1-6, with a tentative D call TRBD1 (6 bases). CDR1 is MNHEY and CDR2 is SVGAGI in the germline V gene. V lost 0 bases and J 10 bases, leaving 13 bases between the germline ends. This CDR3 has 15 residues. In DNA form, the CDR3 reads TGTGCCAGCAGTTACTCGAGAGAGGGGGTGTCACCCCTCCACTTT. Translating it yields CASSYSREGVSPLHF.

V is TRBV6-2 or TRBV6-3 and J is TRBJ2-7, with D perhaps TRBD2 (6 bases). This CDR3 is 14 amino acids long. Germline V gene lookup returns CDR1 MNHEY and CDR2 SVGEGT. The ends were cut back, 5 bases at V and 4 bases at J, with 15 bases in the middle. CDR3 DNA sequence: TGTGCCAGCAGTGCGAGGAGGGGAACATACGAGCAGTACTTC. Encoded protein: CASSARRGTYEQYF.

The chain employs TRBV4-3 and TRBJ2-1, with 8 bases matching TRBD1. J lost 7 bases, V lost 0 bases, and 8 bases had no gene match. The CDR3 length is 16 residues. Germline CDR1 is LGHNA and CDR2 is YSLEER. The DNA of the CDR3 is TGCGCCAGCAGCCAAGATCTGGCAGGGGGCTTGAATGAGCAGTTCTTC. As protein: CASSQDLAGGLNEQFF.

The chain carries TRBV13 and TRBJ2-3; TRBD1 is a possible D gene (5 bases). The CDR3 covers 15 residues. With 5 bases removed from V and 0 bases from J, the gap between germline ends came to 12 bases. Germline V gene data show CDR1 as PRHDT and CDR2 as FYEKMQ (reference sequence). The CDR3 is CASSQGFTSTDTQYF. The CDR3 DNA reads TGTGCCAGCAGCCAGGGATTTACTAGCACAGATACGCAGTATTTT.

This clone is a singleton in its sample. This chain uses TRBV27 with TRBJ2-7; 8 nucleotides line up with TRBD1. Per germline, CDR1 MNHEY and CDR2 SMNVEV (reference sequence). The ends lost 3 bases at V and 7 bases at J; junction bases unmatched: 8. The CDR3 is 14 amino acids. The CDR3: CASSFQGALWEQYF. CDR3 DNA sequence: TGTGCCAGCAGTTTCCAGGGGGCTTTGTGGGAGCAGTACTTC.

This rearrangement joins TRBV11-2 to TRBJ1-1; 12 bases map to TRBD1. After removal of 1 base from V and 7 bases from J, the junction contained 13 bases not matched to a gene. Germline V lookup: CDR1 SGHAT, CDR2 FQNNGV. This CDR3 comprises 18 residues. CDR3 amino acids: CASSLGWGTGGVSIEAFF. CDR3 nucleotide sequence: TGTGCCAGCAGCTTAGGATGGGGGACAGGGGGCGTGAGCATTGAAGCTTTCTTT.

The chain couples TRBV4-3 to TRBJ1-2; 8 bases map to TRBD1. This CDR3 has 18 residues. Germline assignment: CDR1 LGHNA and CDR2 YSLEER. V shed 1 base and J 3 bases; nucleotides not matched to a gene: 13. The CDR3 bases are TGCGCCAGCAGCCAAGTAGGGGGACAGGACCTACTCTACTATGGCTACACCTTC. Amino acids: CASSQVGGQDLLYYGYTF.

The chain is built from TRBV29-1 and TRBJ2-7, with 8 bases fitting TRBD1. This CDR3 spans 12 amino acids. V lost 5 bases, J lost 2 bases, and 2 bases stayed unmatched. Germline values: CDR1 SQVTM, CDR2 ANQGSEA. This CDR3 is CSVTGGTYEQYF. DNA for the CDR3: TGCAGCGTTACAGGGGGAACCTACGAGCAGTACTTC.

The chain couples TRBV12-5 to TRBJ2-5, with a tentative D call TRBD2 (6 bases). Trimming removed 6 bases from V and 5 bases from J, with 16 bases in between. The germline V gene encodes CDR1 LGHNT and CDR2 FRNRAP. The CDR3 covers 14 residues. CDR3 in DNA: TGTGCTAGTGGGAAAACCGCTGGAGGGGAGACCCAGTACTTC. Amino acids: CASGKTAGGETQYF.

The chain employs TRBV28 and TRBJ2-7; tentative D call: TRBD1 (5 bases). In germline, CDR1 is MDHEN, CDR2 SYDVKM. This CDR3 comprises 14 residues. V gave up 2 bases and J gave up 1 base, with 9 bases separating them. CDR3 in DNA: TGTGCCAGCAGTTTACTTCGACAGTCCTACGAGCAGTACTTC. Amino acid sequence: CASSLLRQSYEQYF.

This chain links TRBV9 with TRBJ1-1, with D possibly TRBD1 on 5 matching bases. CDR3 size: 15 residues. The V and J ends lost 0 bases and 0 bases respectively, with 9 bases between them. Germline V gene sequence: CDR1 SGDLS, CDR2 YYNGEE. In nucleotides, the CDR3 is TGTGCCAGCAGCGTAGCTGGGGCTATGAACACTGAAGCTTTCTTT. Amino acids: CASSVAGAMNTEAFF.

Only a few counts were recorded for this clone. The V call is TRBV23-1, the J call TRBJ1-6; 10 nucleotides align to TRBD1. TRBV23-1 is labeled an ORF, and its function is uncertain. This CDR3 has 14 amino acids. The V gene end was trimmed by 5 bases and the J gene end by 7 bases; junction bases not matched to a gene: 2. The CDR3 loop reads CASSETGGNSPLHF. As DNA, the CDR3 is TGCGCCAGCAGTGAGACAGGGGGCAATTCACCCCTCCACTTT.

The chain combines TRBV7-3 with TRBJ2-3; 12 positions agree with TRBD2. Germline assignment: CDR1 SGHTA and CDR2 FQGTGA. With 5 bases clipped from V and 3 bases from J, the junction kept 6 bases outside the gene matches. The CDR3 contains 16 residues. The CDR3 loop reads CASSKRTSGETDTQYF. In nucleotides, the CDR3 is TGTGCCAGCAGCAAGCGGACTAGCGGGGAGACAGATACGCAGTATTTT.